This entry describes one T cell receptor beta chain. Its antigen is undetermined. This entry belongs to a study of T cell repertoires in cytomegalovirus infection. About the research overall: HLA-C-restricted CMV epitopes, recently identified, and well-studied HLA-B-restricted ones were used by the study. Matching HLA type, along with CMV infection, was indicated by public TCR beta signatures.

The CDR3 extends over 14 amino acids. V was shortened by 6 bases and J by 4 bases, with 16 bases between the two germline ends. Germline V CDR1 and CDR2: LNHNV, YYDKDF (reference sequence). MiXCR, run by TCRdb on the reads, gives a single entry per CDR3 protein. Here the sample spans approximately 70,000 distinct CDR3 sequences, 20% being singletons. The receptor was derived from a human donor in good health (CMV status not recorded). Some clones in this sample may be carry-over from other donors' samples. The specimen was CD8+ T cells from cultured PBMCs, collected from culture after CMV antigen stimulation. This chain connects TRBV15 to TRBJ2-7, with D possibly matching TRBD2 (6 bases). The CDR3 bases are TGTGCCACCAGTGGAGTGGAGGAGGGATACGAGCAGTACTTC. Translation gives CATSGVEEGYEQYF.